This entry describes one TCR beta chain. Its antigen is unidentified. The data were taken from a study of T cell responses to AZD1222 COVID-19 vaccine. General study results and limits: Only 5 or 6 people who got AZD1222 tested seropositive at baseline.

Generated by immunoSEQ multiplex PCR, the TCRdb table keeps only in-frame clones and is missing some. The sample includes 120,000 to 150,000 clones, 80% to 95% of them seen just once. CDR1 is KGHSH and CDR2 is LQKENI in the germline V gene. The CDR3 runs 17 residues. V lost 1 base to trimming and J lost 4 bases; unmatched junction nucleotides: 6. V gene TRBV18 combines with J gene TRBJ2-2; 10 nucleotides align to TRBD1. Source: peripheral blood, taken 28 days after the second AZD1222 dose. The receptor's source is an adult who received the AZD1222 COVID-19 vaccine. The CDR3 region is CASSPRGQGGSTGELFF. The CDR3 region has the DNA TGTGCCAGCTCACCACGAGGACAGGGGGGGAGCACCGGGGAGCTGTTTTTT.